One and the same sample provided the 14 T cell receptor beta chains below, sequenced in a study of blood T cell repertoires in COVID-19. Sequencing used immunoSEQ multiplex PCR; TCRdb keeps in-frame clones, though not all of them. The sample shows about 97,000 clones, 70% to 90% of them seen only once. Sequenced material: peripheral blood. The receptors were sampled from a human donor in a cohort sampled during active COVID-19.

The chain employs TRBV28 and TRBJ2-1; 7 bases are a match to TRBD1. The CDR3 covers 15 residues. Germline CDR1 is MDHEN and CDR2 is SYDVKM. V was pared by 5 bases and J by 9 bases, with 13 bases of the junction left unmatched. CDR3 in amino acids: CASSEHKQGSSEQFF. Here the CDR3 DNA reads TGTGCCAGCAGTGAGCATAAACAGGGGTCAAGTGAGCAGTTCTTC.

The gene calls are TRBV7-2 and TRBJ2-1; no reliable D call. This CDR3 comprises 15 residues. V dropped 3 bases and J dropped 7 bases, with 16 bases sitting between them. CDR1 and CDR2 (germline): SGHTA, FQGNSA. This CDR3 is CASSFSVGVGNEQFF. For the CDR3, the DNA is TGTGCCAGCAGCTTCAGCGTCGGAGTTGGGAATGAGCAGTTCTTC.

The rearrangement links TRBV27 to TRBJ1-6; D uncertain. The CDR3 contains 15 residues. The V end lost 0 bases, the J end lost 6 bases, and 9 bases lay between the germline ends. Germline V gene lookup returns CDR1 MNHEY and CDR2 SMNVEV (reference sequence). CDR3 in DNA: TGTGCCAGCAGTTTATCCCGCGGTGTTAATTCACCCCTCCACTTT. It translates to CASSLSRGVNSPLHF.

This clone was detected a few times. V and J are TRBV5-1 and TRBJ2-3; D call uncertain. CDR1 is SGHRS, CDR2 YFSETQ, per germline. There are 14 residues in the CDR3. The V end was cut by 6 bases, the J end by 0 bases, with 11 bases between. CDR3 coding DNA: TGCGCCAGCAAACTTGAGCCGAGCACAGATACGCAGTATTTT. Residues: CASKLEPSTDTQYF.

The chain employs TRBV7-8 and TRBJ1-1, with D perhaps TRBD1 (6 bases). V dropped 5 bases and J dropped 0 bases, with 22 bases sitting between them. Germline V gives CDR1 SGHVS, CDR2 FQNEAQ. The CDR3 is 18 residues long. The CDR3 sequence is CASSPDRPYSSMNTEAFF. The CDR3, as DNA: TGTGCCAGCAGCCCGGACAGACCCTATTCCTCCATGAACACTGAAGCTTTCTTT.

This chain uses TRBV10-3 with TRBJ1-1, with D perhaps matching TRBD1 (5 bases). The length of the CDR3 is 14 residues. Trimming removed 4 bases from V and 5 bases from J, with 14 bases in between. Germline lookup yields CDR1 ENHRY and CDR2 SYGVKD. CDR3 in amino acids: CAISGTRAETEAFF. The CDR3 nucleotides are TGTGCCATCAGTGGGACCAGGGCGGAAACTGAAGCTTTCTTT.

The chain joins TRBV7-8 to TRBJ2-7; D is perhaps TRBD1 (5 bases). The CDR3 length is 15 residues. V lost 5 bases, J lost 5 bases, and 19 bases lay in between. From germline, CDR1 is SGHVS and CDR2 FQNEAQ. CDR3 bases: TGTGCCAGCAGCCAAAAAGGGCAGGGCCACCACGAGCAGTACTTC. Protein product: CASSQKGQGHHEQYF.

The chain carries TRBV6-2 or TRBV6-3 and TRBJ2-3; TRBD2 matches 7 bases. The CDR3 is made up of 15 amino acids. Losses at the gene ends were 6 bases for V and 5 bases for J; bases not matched to a gene: 11. The germline V gene has CDR1 MNHEY and CDR2 SVGEGT. The CDR3 here is CASSSLAGEGDTQYF. CDR3 bases: TGTGCCAGCAGCTCCCTTGCGGGAGAGGGAGATACGCAGTATTTT.

V gene TRBV11-2 combines with J gene TRBJ1-5, with 7 bases fitting TRBD1. Trimming removed 5 bases from V and 7 bases from J; junction bases left unmatched: 8. The CDR3 runs to 14 residues. CDR1 is SGHAT and CDR2 is FQNNGV in the germline V gene. CDR3 in amino acids: CASSDGTEPQPQHF. The CDR3 DNA follows: TGTGCCAGCAGCGATGGGACAGAGCCCCAGCCCCAGCATTTT.

V gene TRBV4-3 combines with J gene TRBJ2-7; 12 bases line up with TRBD2. Germline-derived CDR1 and CDR2 are LGHNA and YSLEER. With V trimmed by 3 bases and J by 9 bases, 21 bases remained unmatched. The CDR3 has 19 amino acids. CDR3 sequence (DNA): TGCGCCAGCAGCCACGATAGGACGGCGGTCGGACTAGCGGGGCCGGGGCAGTACTTC. Protein: CASSHDRTAVGLAGPGQYF.

The CDR3 bases are TGCAGCGTTGAGGACAACTCCTCCTACAATGAGCAGTTCTTC. Residues: CSVEDNSSYNEQFF. The chain joins TRBV29-1 to TRBJ2-1; D perhaps matches TRBD1 (5 bases). V gave up 3 bases and J gave up 0 bases, with 9 bases separating them. CDR1 is SQVTM and CDR2 is ANQGSEA in the germline V gene. This CDR3 region has 14 residues.

The chain links TRBV10-3 to TRBJ1-1; tentatively, D is TRBD1 (6 bases). CDR3 length: 15 residues. CDR1 is ENHRY and CDR2 is SYGVKD in the germline V gene. Trimming removed 10 bases at V and 1 base at J, with 19 bases between. The CDR3 loop reads CATTPFQGSNTEAFF. In DNA, the CDR3 is TGTGCCACCACCCCCTTCCAGGGGTCGAACACTGAAGCTTTCTTT.

The V call is TRBV18, the J call TRBJ2-7; TRBD1 aligns across 8 bases. Germline CDR1 KGHSH, CDR2 LQKENI. CDR3 length equals 17 residues. The V gene end was trimmed by 0 bases and the J gene end by 2 bases; junction bases not matched to a gene: 9. The CDR3 sequence is CASSPPATGQAPYEQYF. In DNA, the CDR3 is TGTGCCAGCTCACCACCAGCTACGGGACAGGCCCCCTACGAGCAGTACTTC.

This sequence joins TRBV19 and TRBJ2-5, with TRBD1 identical over 7 bases. V dropped 7 bases and J dropped 4; count of bases not matched to a gene: 15. Germline V gene sequence: CDR1 LNHDA, CDR2 SQIVND (reference sequence). This CDR3 comprises 16 residues. The CDR3 sequence is CASMPNPTGVGETQYF. Here the CDR3 DNA reads TGTGCCAGTATGCCTAATCCCACAGGGGTGGGAGAGACCCAGTACTTC.